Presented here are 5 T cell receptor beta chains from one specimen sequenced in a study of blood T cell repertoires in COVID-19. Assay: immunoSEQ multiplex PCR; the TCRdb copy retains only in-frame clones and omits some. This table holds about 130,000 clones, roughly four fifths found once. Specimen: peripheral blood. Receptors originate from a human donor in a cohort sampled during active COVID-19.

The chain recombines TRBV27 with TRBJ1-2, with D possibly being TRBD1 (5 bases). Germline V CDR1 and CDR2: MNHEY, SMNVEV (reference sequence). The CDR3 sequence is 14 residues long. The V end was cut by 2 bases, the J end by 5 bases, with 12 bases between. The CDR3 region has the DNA TGTGCCAGCAGTTTAGCGGGGGTCGGATATGGCTACACCTTC. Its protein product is CASSLAGVGYGYTF.

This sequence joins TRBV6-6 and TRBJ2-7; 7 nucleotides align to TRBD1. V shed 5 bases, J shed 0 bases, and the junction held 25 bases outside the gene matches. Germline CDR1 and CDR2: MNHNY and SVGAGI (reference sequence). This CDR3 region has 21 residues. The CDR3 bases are TGTGCCAGCAGTCCTCTCGACTACCGGGACAGAGTCCAAAGGAGCTCCTACGAGCAGTACTTC. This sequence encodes CASSPLDYRDRVQRSSYEQYF.

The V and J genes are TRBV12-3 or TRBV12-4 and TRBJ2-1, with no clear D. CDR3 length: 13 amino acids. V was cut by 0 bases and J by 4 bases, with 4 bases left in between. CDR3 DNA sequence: TGTGCCAGCAGTTTAGCCCAATACAATGAGCAGTTCTTC. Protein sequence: CASSLAQYNEQFF.

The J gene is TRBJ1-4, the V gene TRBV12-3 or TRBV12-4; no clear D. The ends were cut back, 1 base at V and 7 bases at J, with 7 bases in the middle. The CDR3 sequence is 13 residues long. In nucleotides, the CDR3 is TGTGCCAGCAGTTTAGGGCAGATTGAAAAACTGTTTTTT. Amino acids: CASSLGQIEKLFF.

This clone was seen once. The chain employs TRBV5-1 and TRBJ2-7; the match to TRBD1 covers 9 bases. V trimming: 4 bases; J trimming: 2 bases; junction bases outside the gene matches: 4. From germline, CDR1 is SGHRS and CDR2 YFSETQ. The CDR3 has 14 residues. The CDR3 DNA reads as TGCGCCAGCAGCCCCGGGACAGGGCCCTACGAGCAGTACTTC. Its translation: CASSPGTGPYEQYF.